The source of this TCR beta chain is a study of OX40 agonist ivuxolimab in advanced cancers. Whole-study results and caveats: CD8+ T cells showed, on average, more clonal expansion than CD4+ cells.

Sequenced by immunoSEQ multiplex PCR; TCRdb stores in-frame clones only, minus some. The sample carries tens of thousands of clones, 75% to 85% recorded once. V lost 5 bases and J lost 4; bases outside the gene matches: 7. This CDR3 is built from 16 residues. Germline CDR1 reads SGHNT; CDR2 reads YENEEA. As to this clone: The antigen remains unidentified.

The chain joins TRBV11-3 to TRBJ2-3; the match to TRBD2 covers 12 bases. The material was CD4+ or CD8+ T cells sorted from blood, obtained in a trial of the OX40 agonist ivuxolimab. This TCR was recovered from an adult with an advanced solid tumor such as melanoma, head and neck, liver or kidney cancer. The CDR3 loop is CASSQGTSGSADTQYF. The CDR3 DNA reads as TGTGCCAGCAGCCAAGGGACTAGCGGGTCGGCAGATACGCAGTATTTT. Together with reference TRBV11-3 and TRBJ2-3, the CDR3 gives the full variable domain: EAGVVQSPRYKIIEKKQPVAFWCNPISGHNTLYWYLQNLGQGPELLIRYENEEAVDDSQLPKDRFSAERLKGVDSTLKIQPAELGDSAVYLCASSQGTSGSADTQYFGPGTRLTVL.